The clone carrying this TCR beta chain was detected ten times or more. The sample originates from a study of T cells in Graves' hyperthyroidism and ophthalmopathy. CDR1 is LGHDT, CDR2 YNNKEL, per germline (reference sequence). The length of the CDR3 is 16 residues. V shed 4 bases, J shed 6 bases, and the junction held 12 bases outside the gene matches. RNA transcripts were the template for amplifying TCR beta CDR3 regions. The TCR CDR3 was amplified in a first-round RT-PCR using the HTBI primer set. A single record per CDR3 protein comes from TCRdb applying MiXCR to the multiplex PCR reads. The sample contains approximately 620,000 distinct CDR3 sequences, 15% to 20% of which appear only once.

The chain carries TRBV3-1 and TRBJ2-1, with TRBD2 identical over 7 bases. This TCR was recovered from a woman aged 40 to 50 with Graves' ophthalmopathy. What was sequenced was blood. The CDR3 region is CASSLEVASGANEQFF. CDR3 coding DNA: TGTGCCAGCAGCCTAGAGGTGGCTAGCGGTGCCAATGAGCAGTTCTTC.